This T cell receptor beta chain was obtained from a study of vaccination effects on CD4 cells after COVID-19. For the study at large: Participants each got two BNT162b2 or mRNA-1273 vaccine doses. Study-wide points: Marked clonal contraction of infection- and vaccine-induced clones was seen late after vaccination.

Repertoires were generated with immunoSEQ multiplex PCR, while TCRdb's copy carries only in-frame clones and drops some. The sample yields about 24,000 clones, less than 80% seen once. Comment on this clone: As yet, its antigen is unknown.

With the ViraFEST assay, the study expanded antigen-specific CD4+ T cells using viral peptide pools, then sequenced them. Scientists isolated CD4+ T cells after a roughly ten-day culture period ended. Negative nucleocapsid antibody tests before and after vaccination confirmed no previous SARS-CoV-2 infection. After under 2.5 million PBMC were placed in each well, they were cultured with roughly 11 IU/ml IL-2 and approximately 9.6 ug/ml peptides. The V and J ends lost 0 bases and 6 bases, in that order; junction bases with no gene match: 4. The germline V gene has CDR1 SGHRS and CDR2 YFSETQ. This CDR3 spans 15 amino acids.

The V and J genes are TRBV5-1 and TRBJ1-5, with TRBD1 matching over 9 bases. This sample comprised CD4+ T cells from PBMCs cultured with SARS-CoV-2 spike peptides, obtained before COVID-19 vaccination. The TCR was taken from a human donor who received a COVID-19 vaccine. CDR3: CASSLGTGEGQPQHF. The CDR3 DNA reads TGCGCCAGCAGCTTGGGGACAGGGGAGGGTCAGCCCCAGCATTTT.